This T cell receptor (beta chain) was recorded in a study of blood T cell repertoires in COVID-19. This CDR3 region has 13 residues. Germline CDR1 is LGHNA and CDR2 is YSLEER. Deletions cut 4 bases from V and 7 bases from J, with 14 bases between. The method was immunoSEQ multiplex PCR; TCRdb's version includes in-frame clones alone and lacks a portion of them. Among over 350,000 clones, roughly nine tenths were seen once, and the ten largest hold around 0.94%. Material for sequencing was PBMCs or T cells enriched from blood (not recorded which). This chain joins TRBV4-3 and TRBJ2-7, with a weak D call TRBD1 (5 bases). The sequence came from a woman aged 40 to 50 who had been exposed to COVID-19. The CDR3 bases are TGCGCCAGCAGCCGCGACAGACGGACAGAGCAGTACTTC. Its translation: CASSRDRRTEQYF.